The next 11 T cell receptor beta chains were all read from a single sample in a study of shared clonotypes between healthy human individuals. The assay was immunoSEQ multiplex PCR, and TCRdb's table has in-frame clones only and misses some. The table lists 2 million to 2.5 million clones, roughly 95% of them singletons. Specimen: naive CD4+ T cells sorted from blood. Documented subset: CD45RA+ positively selected. The source is a man aged 18 to 35 in good health.

For the CDR3, the DNA is TGTGCCAGCAGCCAAGAGAGGAGTCTGTTGGAGACCCAGTACTTC. It codes for CASSQERSLLETQYF. This sequence joins TRBV14 and TRBJ2-5; D gene unclear. Germline V gene lookup returns CDR1 SGHDN and CDR2 FVKESK. Trimming pared 0 bases from V and 5 bases from J, leaving 13 bases between. CDR3 length equals 15 residues.

The rearrangement joins TRBV10-2 to TRBJ2-7, with a weak D call TRBD2 (6 bases). The CDR3 spans 15 residues. Germline CDR1 WSHSY, CDR2 SAAADI. V was cut by 3 bases and J by 0 bases, with 12 bases left in between. CDR3 in DNA: TGCGCCAGCAGTGAAACGGGACTCAGCTCCTACGAGCAGTACTTC. Its protein is CASSETGLSSYEQYF.

The V gene is TRBV10-3, the J gene TRBJ2-3, with TRBD2 matching over 8 bases. V lost 1 base, J lost 1 base, and 7 bases stayed unmatched. Germline V gene data show CDR1 as ENHRY and CDR2 as SYGVKD. CDR3 length: 17 amino acids. CDR3 region: CAISEWSTSGRTDTQYF. CDR3 DNA: TGTGCCATCAGTGAGTGGTCTACTAGCGGACGCACAGATACGCAGTATTTT.

V and J are TRBV30 and TRBJ2-1; possible D gene TRBD1, 6 bases. Germline CDR1 GTSNPN, CDR2 SVGIG (reference sequence). Trimming cost V 7 bases and J 0 bases, with 10 bases left between them. CDR3 length: 13 residues. DNA of the CDR3: TGTGCCTTATCGACAGGCTCCTACAATGAGCAGTTCTTC. This translates into CALSTGSYNEQFF.

This sequence joins TRBV25-1 and TRBJ1-2; D call uncertain. Germline V gene data show CDR1 as MGHDK and CDR2 as SYGVNS. The germline V and J ends were trimmed by 1 base and 3 bases, with 12 bases remaining between them. The CDR3 is 15 amino acids. This CDR3 reads CASSESGRSHYGYTF. DNA for the CDR3: TGTGCCAGCAGTGAATCGGGCAGGAGCCACTATGGCTACACCTTC.

This rearrangement joins TRBV28 to TRBJ2-7; 7 bases fit TRBD1. From germline, CDR1 is MDHEN and CDR2 SYDVKM. The CDR3 has 14 amino acids. After removal of 3 bases from V and 5 bases from J, the junction contained 7 bases not matched to a gene. In DNA, the CDR3 is TGTGCCAGCAGTTTCGGGGACAGATCTAACGAGCAGTACTTC. Encoded protein: CASSFGDRSNEQYF.

The chain couples TRBV11-2 to TRBJ1-4; maybe TRBD1 (5 bases). Trimming stripped 1 base from V and 5 bases from J, with 14 bases between. CDR1 SGHAT and CDR2 FQNNGV come from the germline V gene. This CDR3 has 16 amino acids. The CDR3 protein is CASSLVAGRGNEKLFF. Here the CDR3 DNA reads TGTGCCAGCAGCTTAGTCGCGGGACGAGGAAATGAAAAACTGTTTTTT.

The rearrangement links TRBV4-3 to TRBJ2-7, with TRBD1 identical over 7 bases. Germline V gives CDR1 LGHNA, CDR2 YSLEER. The CDR3 loop spans 16 amino acids. V shed 1 base, J shed 3 bases, and the junction held 9 bases outside the gene matches. The CDR3, as DNA: TGCGCCAGCAGCCAAGCCTACACAGGGGTCAACTACGAGCAGTACTTC. It yields the protein CASSQAYTGVNYEQYF.

This chain uses TRBV12-5 with TRBJ1-2, with D uncertain. Germline CDR1 and CDR2: LGHNT and FRNRAP. The length of the CDR3 is 13 residues. Trimming pared 0 bases from V and 7 bases from J, leaving 9 bases between. CDR3 sequence reads: CASGLVGIGGYTF. CDR3 DNA sequence: TGTGCTAGTGGTTTGGTCGGTATAGGTGGCTACACCTTC.

This rearrangement joins TRBV30 to TRBJ2-6, with no clear D. The CDR3 runs 14 residues. V was pared by 0 bases and J by 8 bases, with 11 bases between. Germline V lookup: CDR1 GTSNPN, CDR2 SVGIG (reference sequence). CDR3 loop: CAWSVPNPPNVLTF. Here the CDR3 DNA reads TGTGCCTGGAGTGTACCGAATCCCCCCAACGTCCTGACTTTC.

The CDR3 nucleotides read TGTGCCAGCGGAACAACTGGAAACACCATATATTTT. Its translation: CASGTTGNTIYF. This chain connects TRBV5-4 to TRBJ1-3; unclear D gene. CDR1 is SGHNT, CDR2 YYREEE, per germline (reference sequence). The length of the CDR3 is 12 residues. The ends were cut back, 7 bases at V and 2 bases at J, with 7 bases in the middle.